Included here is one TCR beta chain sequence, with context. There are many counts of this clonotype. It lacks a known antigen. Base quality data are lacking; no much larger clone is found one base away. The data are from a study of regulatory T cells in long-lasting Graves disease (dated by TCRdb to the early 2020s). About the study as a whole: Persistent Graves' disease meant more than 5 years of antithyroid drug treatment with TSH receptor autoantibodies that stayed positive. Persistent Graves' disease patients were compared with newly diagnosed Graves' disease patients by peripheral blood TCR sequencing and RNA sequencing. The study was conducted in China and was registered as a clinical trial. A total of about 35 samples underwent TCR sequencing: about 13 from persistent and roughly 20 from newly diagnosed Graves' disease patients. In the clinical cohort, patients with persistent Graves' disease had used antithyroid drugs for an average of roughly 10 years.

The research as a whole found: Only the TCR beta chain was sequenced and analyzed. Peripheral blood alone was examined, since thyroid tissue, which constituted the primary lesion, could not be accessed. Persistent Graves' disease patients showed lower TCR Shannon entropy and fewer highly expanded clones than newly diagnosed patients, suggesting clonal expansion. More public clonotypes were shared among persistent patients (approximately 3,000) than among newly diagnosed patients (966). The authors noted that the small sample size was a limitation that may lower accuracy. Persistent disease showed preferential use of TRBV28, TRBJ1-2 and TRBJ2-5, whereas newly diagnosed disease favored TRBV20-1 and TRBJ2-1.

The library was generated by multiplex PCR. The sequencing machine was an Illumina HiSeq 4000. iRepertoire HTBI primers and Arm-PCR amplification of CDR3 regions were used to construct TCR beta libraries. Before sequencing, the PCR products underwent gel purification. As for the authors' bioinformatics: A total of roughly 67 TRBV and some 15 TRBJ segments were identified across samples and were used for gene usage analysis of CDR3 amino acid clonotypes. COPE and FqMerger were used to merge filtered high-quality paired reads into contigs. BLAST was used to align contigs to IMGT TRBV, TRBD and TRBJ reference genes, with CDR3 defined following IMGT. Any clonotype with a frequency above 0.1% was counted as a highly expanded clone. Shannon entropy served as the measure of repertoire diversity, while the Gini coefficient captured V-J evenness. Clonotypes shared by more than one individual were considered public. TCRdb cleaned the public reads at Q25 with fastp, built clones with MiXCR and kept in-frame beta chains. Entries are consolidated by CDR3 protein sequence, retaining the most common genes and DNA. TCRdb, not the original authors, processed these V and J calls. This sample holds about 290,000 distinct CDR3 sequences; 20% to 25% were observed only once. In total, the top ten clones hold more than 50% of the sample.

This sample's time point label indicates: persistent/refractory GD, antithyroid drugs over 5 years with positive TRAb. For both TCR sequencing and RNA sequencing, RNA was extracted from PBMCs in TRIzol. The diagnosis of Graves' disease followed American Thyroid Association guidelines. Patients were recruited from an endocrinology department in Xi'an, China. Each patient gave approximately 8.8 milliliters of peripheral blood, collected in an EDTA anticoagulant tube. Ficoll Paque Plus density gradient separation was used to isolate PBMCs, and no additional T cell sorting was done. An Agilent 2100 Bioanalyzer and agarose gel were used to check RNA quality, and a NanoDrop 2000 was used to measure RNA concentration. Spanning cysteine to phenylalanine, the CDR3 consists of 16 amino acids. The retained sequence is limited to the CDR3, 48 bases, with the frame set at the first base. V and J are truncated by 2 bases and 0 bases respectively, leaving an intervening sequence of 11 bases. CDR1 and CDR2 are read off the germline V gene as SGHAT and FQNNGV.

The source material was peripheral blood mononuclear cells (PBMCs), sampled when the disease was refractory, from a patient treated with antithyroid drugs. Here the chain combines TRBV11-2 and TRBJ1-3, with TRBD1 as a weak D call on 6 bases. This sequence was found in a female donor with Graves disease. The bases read TGTGCCAGCAGCTTACAGGGGATGAGCTCTGGAAACACCATATATTTT. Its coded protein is CASSLQGMSSGNTIYF.